The present TCR beta chain was sequenced within a study of T cells after yellow fever vaccination. Overall study findings and caveats: Detected again after the booster were most primary-vaccination clones, at approximately 96% CD4 and 80% to 90% CD8. Contamination by abundant bulk-population clonotypes could be present in FACS-sorted repertoires. Clonotypes appearing in both CD4 and CD8 compartments existed, and their share was small. Peaking on day 5 versus 15, the secondary response was faster but weaker.

This clonotype was seen many times. The antigen is undetermined. The junction and the germline gene differ at one end; a read error may be behind it. Germline V gene lookup returns CDR1 SSHAT and CDR2 FNYEAQ (reference sequence). The CDR3 is made up of 17 amino acids. Each CDR3 protein gets one entry after TCRdb re-called the 5' RACE reads with MiXCR. Of 200,000 to 300,000 distinct CDR3 sequences listed, under 15% are singletons. The input for sequencing was CD4+ T cells sorted from PBMCs, taken 45 days after the yellow fever booster vaccination. This sequence was found in a man aged 25-40 years who received the YFV17D yellow fever vaccine. This chain uses TRBV7-7 with TRBJ2-1; D possibly corresponds to TRBD2 (6 bases). The CDR3 loop is CASSLAAGQSSYNEQFF. The CDR3 DNA follows: TGTGCTAGCAGCTTAGCGGCGGGGCAAAGCTCCTACAATGAGCAGTTCTTC.